Below are 25 T cell receptor beta chains sequenced from a single sample in a study of T cells in Graves' hyperthyroidism and ophthalmopathy. Amplification yielded TCR beta CDR3 regions, with RNA transcripts as the source. A first-round RT-PCR of the TCR CDR3 used the HTBI primer set. Each CDR3 protein is one row after TCRdb ran MiXCR on the multiplex PCR reads. Here the sample spans about 640,000 distinct CDR3 sequences, less than 25% being singletons. Sequenced material: blood. Receptors originate from a man aged 30 to 39 with Graves' ophthalmopathy.

This clonotype has more than one count but fewer than ten. V is TRBV7-8 and J is TRBJ2-5, with TRBD1 matching 7 bases. This CDR3 spans 18 amino acids. The ends lost 6 bases at V and 4 bases at J; junction bases unmatched: 20. Germline CDR1 is SGHVS and CDR2 is FQNEAQ. The CDR3 DNA follows: TGTGCCAGCAGTCCAACTCGGACAGGCCAATGGGGTGGAGAGACCCAGTACTTC. Encoded protein: CASSPTRTGQWGGETQYF.

This clonotype occurred many times. The V and J genes are TRBV27 and TRBJ1-4; D may be TRBD1 (5 bases). CDR3 length: 13 amino acids. CDR1 is MNHEY, CDR2 SMNVEV, per germline (reference sequence). Trimming cost V 1 base and J 12 bases, with 12 bases left between them. The CDR3 loop is CASSLFLGRELFF. DNA of the CDR3: TGTGCCAGCAGTTTATTCCTGGGCAGGGAACTGTTTTTT.

J is TRBJ1-2 and V is TRBV29-1; possibly TRBD1 for D (5 bases). This CDR3 is 11 amino acids long. The germline V gene encodes CDR1 SQVTM and CDR2 ANQGSEA. V lost 3 bases and J lost 8, with 10 bases in between. CDR3 protein: CSVESGFGYTF. The CDR3, as DNA: TGCAGCGTTGAGTCAGGGTTCGGCTACACCTTC.

This clonotype appeared many times. This rearrangement joins TRBV6-1 to TRBJ2-7, with D possibly being TRBD1 or TRBD2 (5 bases each). This CDR3 is 12 amino acids long. V lost 8 bases to trimming and J lost 2 bases, with 10 bases between them. Germline V gives CDR1 MNHNS, CDR2 SASEGT. CDR3 nucleotides: TGTGCCAGCGTTGGGACGACCTACGAGCAGTACTTC. Encoded protein: CASVGTTYEQYF.

This chain connects TRBV7-9 to TRBJ2-3, with TRBD2 as a possible D gene (6 bases). V dropped 5 bases and J dropped 2 bases, with 20 bases sitting between them. CDR3 length: 17 amino acids. From germline, CDR1 is SEHNR and CDR2 FQNEAQ (reference sequence). The CDR3 region is CASSLTSGDLYTDTQYF. For the CDR3, the DNA is TGTGCCAGCAGCCTCACCTCCGGGGACTTATACACAGATACGCAGTATTTT.

The chain joins TRBV9 to TRBJ2-3; D ambiguous. The CDR3 consists of 13 residues. Germline values: CDR1 SGDLS, CDR2 YYNGEE. The V gene lost 4 bases and the J gene lost 6 bases, with 12 bases spanning the gap. The CDR3, as DNA: TGTGCCAGCAGCTTCCGCTCAGCGGATACGCAGTATTTT. It encodes CASSFRSADTQYF.

V gene TRBV6-2 or TRBV6-3 combines with J gene TRBJ2-1; the D is unclear. The CDR3 totals 15 residues. Germline assignment: CDR1 MNHEY and CDR2 SVGEGT. Trimming cost V 0 bases and J 8 bases, with 14 bases left between them. The CDR3, as DNA: TGTGCCAGCAGTTACTCGAGAGGCTTGATCGATGAGCAGTTCTTC. Residues: CASSYSRGLIDEQFF.

The sample holds a few counts of this clonotype. This chain connects TRBV28 to TRBJ2-1, with 10 bases that match TRBD2. The CDR3 is 17 residues long. Germline V CDR1 and CDR2: MDHEN, SYDVKM. The junction had 10 bases not matched to a gene; V was cut back by 2 bases and J by 6 bases. CDR3 amino acids: CASSLKLAGGSLNEQFF. In DNA, the CDR3 is TGTGCCAGCAGTTTAAAATTAGCGGGAGGTTCCCTCAATGAGCAGTTCTTC.

This clonotype was counted ten times or more. The chain carries TRBV11-2 and TRBJ2-7; 8 nucleotides align to TRBD1. Germline V gene sequence: CDR1 SGHAT, CDR2 FQNNGV. The CDR3 sequence is 13 residues long. J gave up 5 bases and V 5 bases, and 5 bases lay outside the gene matches. In nucleotides, the CDR3 is TGTGCCAGCAGCACCGCAGGGGGCAACGAGCAGTACTTC. It specifies CASSTAGGNEQYF.

The rearrangement uses TRBV11-2 and TRBJ2-2; 9 nucleotides agree with TRBD1. Germline V gives CDR1 SGHAT, CDR2 FQNNGV. V was clipped by 1 base and J by 3 bases; unmatched bases: 3. This CDR3 contains 16 residues. The chain's CDR3 is CASSLVRTGDTGELFF. The CDR3 DNA reads as TGTGCCAGCAGCTTAGTGCGGACAGGGGACACCGGGGAGCTGTTTTTT.

This clonotype was observed a handful of times. The rearrangement joins TRBV18 to TRBJ2-6; D unclear. CDR1 is KGHSH and CDR2 is LQKENI in the germline V gene. CDR3 length: 15 residues. Trimming cost V 3 bases and J 4 bases, with 10 bases left between them. The CDR3 protein is CASSPSQAGANVLTF. CDR3 coding DNA: TGTGCCAGCTCACCGAGCCAGGCCGGGGCCAACGTCCTGACTTTC.

On this clonotype: This clone may be a read error of a much larger clone one base away. The chain carries TRBV5-1 and TRBJ1-1, with a tentative D call TRBD1 (5 bases). The CDR3 is 13 amino acids. CDR1 is SGHRS and CDR2 is YFSETQ in the germline V gene. CDR3 nucleotide sequence: TGCGCCGGCAGCCCGGGACTCTGGACTGAAGCTTTCTTT. Protein product: CAGSPGLWTEAFF.

Ten or more counts support this clonotype. The chain links TRBV5-1 to TRBJ2-7; 13 nucleotides agree with TRBD2. J was trimmed by 5 bases and V by 2 bases; bases with no gene match: 13. This CDR3 is built from 18 residues. CDR1 and CDR2 (germline): SGHRS, YFSETQ. CDR3 bases: TGCGCCAGCAGCTTACGGACTAGCGGGAGTCAGCCCTTAGACGAGCAGTACTTC. This codes for CASSLRTSGSQPLDEQYF.

There are a few counts of this clonotype. This sequence joins TRBV19 and TRBJ1-5; perhaps TRBD1 as D (5 bases). The V and J ends lost 7 bases and 4 bases respectively, with 14 bases between them. The germline gives CDR1 LNHDA, CDR2 SQIVND (reference sequence). CDR3 length: 14 amino acids. CDR3: CASNAGQGNQPQHF. The CDR3 DNA follows: TGTGCCAGTAATGCGGGCCAGGGTAATCAGCCCCAGCATTTT. The variable domain in full, completed from reference TRBV19 and TRBJ1-5, reads DGGITQSPKYLFRKEGQNVTLSCEQNLNHDAMYWYRQDPGQGLRLIYYSQIVNDFQKGDIAEGYSVSREKKESFPLTVTSAQKNPTAFYLCASNAGQGNQPQHFGDGTRLSIL.

The table lists this clonotype with a few counts. V is TRBV10-3 and J is TRBJ2-6, with D possibly matching TRBD2 (6 bases). The CDR3 runs to 16 residues. The germline CDR1 and CDR2 sequences are ENHRY and SYGVKD. The V end was cut by 2 bases, the J end by 7 bases, with 15 bases between. The CDR3 region has the DNA TGTGCCATCAGTGAGCACGGCGGGACCCGAGCCAACGTCCTGACTTTC. This gives the protein CAISEHGGTRANVLTF.

In its sample, this clonotype was seen a few times. The rearrangement joins TRBV29-1 to TRBJ1-2; D possibly corresponds to TRBD1 (6 bases). The CDR3 sequence is 11 residues long. The ends were cut back, 6 bases at V and 8 bases at J, with 13 bases in the middle. Germline assignment: CDR1 SQVTM and CDR2 ANQGSEA. The CDR3 loop reads CSVQHREGYTF. The CDR3 DNA reads TGCAGCGTCCAACACAGGGAGGGCTACACCTTC.

Ten or more counts support this clonotype. CDR3 residues: CASSSQRTIGSNQPQHF. In nucleotides, the CDR3 is TGTGCCAGCAGTTCCCAACGGACTATAGGGAGCAATCAGCCCCAGCATTTT. The rearrangement joins TRBV28 to TRBJ1-5, with no clear D. CDR1 and CDR2 from the germline V gene are MDHEN and SYDVKM. The CDR3 totals 17 residues. The V gene lost 4 bases and the J gene lost 1 base, with 17 bases spanning the gap.

This clonotype was picked up a small number of times. In nucleotides, the CDR3 is TGTGCCAGCAGCCCGACACGCCGGTCGGCTGAAGCTTTCTTT. Its protein product is CASSPTRRSAEAFF. The rearrangement joins TRBV28 to TRBJ1-1; D remains ambiguous. The V gene lost 6 bases and the J gene lost 6 bases, with 17 bases spanning the gap. The CDR3 length is 14 residues. CDR1 is MDHEN, CDR2 SYDVKM, per germline.

This clonotype was picked up many times. The chain is built from TRBV11-2 and TRBJ1-6, with D hard to call. Trimming took 4 bases from V and 7 from J, leaving 11 bases between them. The CDR3 covers 14 residues. The germline gives CDR1 SGHAT, CDR2 FQNNGV. CDR3 loop: CASSSEAGNSPLHF. CDR3 DNA: TGTGCCAGCAGCTCAGAGGCGGGGAATTCACCCCTCCACTTT.

The chain has TRBV14 and TRBJ2-3; the D is unclear. Trimming removed 0 bases at V and 0 bases at J, with 13 bases between. This CDR3 has 17 amino acids. Germline lookup yields CDR1 SGHDN and CDR2 FVKESK. This chain's CDR3 is CASSQDLRRESTDTQYF. The CDR3 bases are TGTGCCAGCAGCCAAGATCTGCGGCGCGAAAGCACAGATACGCAGTATTTT.

The rearrangement links TRBV7-2 to TRBJ1-4; 7 positions agree with TRBD1. The CDR3 is 14 residues long. Trimming took 1 base from V and 5 from J; bases not matched to a gene: 1. Looked up from germline, CDR1 is SGHTA and CDR2 is FQGNSA. CDR3 DNA: TGTGCCAGCAGCTTAGAACAGGGGAATGAAAAACTGTTTTTT. Protein product: CASSLEQGNEKLFF.

As regards this clonotype: A much larger clone lies a single base off, so this may be a read error. The chain carries TRBV20-1 and TRBJ1-2; possible D gene TRBD1, 5 bases. There are 13 residues in the CDR3. Germline V CDR1 and CDR2: DFQATT, SNEGSKA (reference sequence). DNA for the CDR3: TGCAGTGCTAGAGAGAGGGGCACCAACGGCTGCACCTTC. Protein: CSARERGTNGCTF.

V is TRBV6-5 and J is TRBJ2-7; TRBD1 is a possible D gene (6 bases). The CDR3 totals 15 residues. V gave up 0 bases and J gave up 4 bases, with 13 bases separating them. Per the germline V gene, CDR1 is MNHEY and CDR2 is SVGAGI. DNA for the CDR3: TGTGCCAGCAGTTACTCAGAGGGTAGGGGGTACGAGCAGTACTTC. Translated: CASSYSEGRGYEQYF.

This chain links TRBV7-2 with TRBJ2-5; D is tentatively TRBD1 or TRBD2 (6 bases each). Per the germline V gene, CDR1 is SGHTA and CDR2 is FQGNSA. The length of the CDR3 is 15 residues. V shed 1 base and J shed 1 base, with 10 bases lying between them. The DNA of the CDR3 is TGTGCCAGCAGCTTAGGGGGGGCGGCCCAAGAGACCCAGTACTTC. Protein: CASSLGGAAQETQYF.

This clonotype showed up many times. The chain joins TRBV7-3 to TRBJ2-1; 11 positions agree with TRBD1. Germline V lookup: CDR1 SGHTA, CDR2 FQGTGA. The CDR3 has 17 residues. The V and J ends lost 3 bases and 8 bases, in that order; junction bases with no gene match: 12. The CDR3 is CASSFAPGTGGSYEQFF. The CDR3 DNA sequence: TGTGCCAGCAGCTTCGCCCCCGGGACAGGGGGGAGCTATGAGCAGTTCTTC.